This T cell receptor beta chain stems from a study of regulatory T cells in long-lasting Graves disease. General study points: TRBV28, TRBJ1-2 and TRBJ2-5 were segments that persistent disease favored. Newly diagnosed patients had higher TCR diversity than persistent Graves' patients did.

Stated time point: newly diagnosed GD, antithyroid drugs for less than 3 months. The TCR library was made from RNA that had been extracted from PBMCs in TRIzol. For TCR beta, libraries came from iRepertoire HTBI primers and Arm-PCR of CDR3 regions. TCRdb independently ran MiXCR on the multiplex PCR reads; one entry per CDR3 protein. The data hold over 350,000 distinct CDR3 sequences, with around 16% observed a single time. With 2 bases removed from V and 5 bases from J, the gap between germline ends came to 10 bases. There are 13 residues in the CDR3. Germline-derived CDR1 and CDR2 are DFQATT and SNEGSKA (reference sequence). This clonotype was seen more than once but under ten times. The antigen remains undetermined. These data were likewise used in another study, on T cells in Graves' hyperthyroidism and ophthalmopathy. Per that study: Blood samples included most of the expanded thyroid clonotypes exceeding 0.001.

The sample was peripheral blood mononuclear cells (PBMCs), taken at new diagnosis, from a patient treated with antithyroid drugs. The TCR comes from a woman between 40 and 50 years old with Graves disease. The gene calls are TRBV20-1 and TRBJ1-5; D ambiguous. The CDR3 region is CSARTGIYQPQHF. In DNA, the CDR3 is TGCAGTGCTAGAACCGGGATATATCAGCCCCAGCATTTT.